The 13 T cell receptor beta chains given below trace back to one sample, sequenced in a study of control samples from healthy donors and cancer patients. Only in-frame clones appear in the TCRdb table, and some are missing; sequencing was by immunoSEQ multiplex PCR. The sample yields some 120,000 clones, almost 95% seen once. The specimen was PBMCs. These receptors all come from a man older than 75 with head and neck cancer.

CDR3: CAWSGGARETQYF. The CDR3 DNA sequence: TGTGCCTGGAGTGGGGGCGCCAGAGAGACCCAGTACTTC. The chain uses TRBV30 and TRBJ2-5, with a weak D call TRBD1 (5 bases). This CDR3 spans 13 amino acids. The germline V and J ends were trimmed by 1 base and 4 bases, with 10 bases remaining between them. In germline, CDR1 is GTSNPN, CDR2 SVGIG (reference sequence). Variable domain in full (rest from reference TRBV30 and TRBJ2-5): SQTIHQWPATLVQPVGSPLSLECTVEGTSNPNLYWYRQAAGRGLQLLFYSVGIGQISSEVPQNLSASRPQDRQFILSSKKLLLSDSGFYLCAWSGGARETQYFGPGTRLLVL.

J is TRBJ2-5 and V is TRBV5-1; tentative D call: TRBD2 (6 bases). The V end was cut by 1 base, the J end by 5 bases, with 15 bases between. The germline V gene encodes CDR1 SGHRS and CDR2 YFSETQ. The CDR3 has 15 residues. The CDR3 loop reads CASSLLLGDSETQYF. For the CDR3, the DNA is TGCGCCAGCAGCTTGTTACTTGGGGACTCGGAGACCCAGTACTTC.

This rearrangement joins TRBV7-2 to TRBJ2-3; 11 nucleotides line up with TRBD2. CDR1 is SGHTA, CDR2 FQGNSA, per germline. The trim removed 5 bases at V and 6 bases at J, leaving 13 bases unmatched. The CDR3 is 17 residues long. Written as DNA, the CDR3 is TGTGCCAGCAGCCCCCGAGTAGCGGGAGGGCAGGGGGATACGCAGTATTTT. Translating gives CASSPRVAGGQGDTQYF.

This chain links TRBV2 with TRBJ2-3; 7 nucleotides match TRBD1. Germline V CDR1 and CDR2: SNHLY, FYNNEI. This CDR3 has 13 residues. V dropped 8 bases and J dropped 6; count of bases not matched to a gene: 8. CDR3 residues: CASDRERGDTQYF. As DNA, the CDR3 is TGTGCCAGCGACAGGGAGAGAGGGGATACGCAGTATTTT.

This chain joins TRBV5-6 and TRBJ2-3; D is undetermined. With 0 bases removed from V and 3 bases from J, the gap between germline ends came to 11 bases. CDR3 length: 15 amino acids. Germline V gene sequence: CDR1 SGHDT, CDR2 YYEEEE. The CDR3 DNA sequence: TGTGCCAGCAGCTTGGCGGGCGGTACGACAGATACGCAGTATTTT. This codes for CASSLAGGTTDTQYF.

This clone occurred once. The chain joins TRBV6-6 to TRBJ1-1, with 7 bases aligning to TRBD1. This CDR3 region has 17 residues. In germline, CDR1 is MNHNY, CDR2 SVGAGI (reference sequence). The trim removed 5 bases at V and 0 bases at J, leaving 12 bases unmatched. The DNA for the CDR3 is TGTGCCAGCAGTCATACGCCATACAGGGGCGTGAACACTGAAGCTTTCTTT. Translating gives CASSHTPYRGVNTEAFF.

The V call is TRBV11-2, the J call TRBJ1-2; no clear D. The germline V gene has CDR1 SGHAT and CDR2 FQNNGV. The CDR3 consists of 13 residues. Trimming took off 0 bases at V and 8 bases at J, with 10 bases between the two ends. The CDR3 region is CASSLDGPWGYTF. As DNA, the CDR3 is TGTGCCAGCAGCTTAGACGGCCCTTGGGGCTACACCTTC.

This clone has a single count. This chain links TRBV7-8 with TRBJ2-7, with 9 bases identical to TRBD1. Germline CDR1 SGHVS, CDR2 FQNEAQ. The CDR3 has 13 residues. Trimming cost V 5 bases and J 6 bases; bases outside gene matches: 5. This chain's CDR3 is CASSHRGPLEQYF. CDR3 DNA: TGTGCCAGCAGCCACAGGGGGCCCCTCGAGCAGTACTTC.

The V and J genes are TRBV5-1 and TRBJ1-3; D might be TRBD1 (6 bases). This CDR3 region has 15 residues. Germline-derived CDR1 and CDR2 are SGHRS and YFSETQ. Trimming took off 2 bases at V and 8 bases at J, with 17 bases between the two ends. The chain's CDR3 is CASSFGGAPEDTIYF. The CDR3 coding sequence is TGCGCCAGCAGCTTCGGGGGGGCCCCGGAGGACACCATATATTTT.

The chain combines TRBV5-6 with TRBJ2-2, with D maybe TRBD1 (5 bases). The CDR3 has 16 residues. V was trimmed by 6 bases and J by 1 base, leaving 16 bases between them. Germline V gene data show CDR1 as SGHDT and CDR2 as YYEEEE. CDR3 region: CASTRHQGLNTGELFF. CDR3 DNA sequence: TGTGCCAGCACCCGGCACCAGGGCCTGAACACCGGGGAGCTGTTTTTT. The full variable domain, in which reference TRBV5-6 and TRBJ2-2 provide the parts outside the CDR3, is DAGVTQSPTHLIKTRGQQVTLRCSPKSGHDTVSWYQQALGQGPQFIFQYYEEEERQRGNFPDRFSGHQFPNYSSELNVNALLLGDSALYLCASTRHQGLNTGELFFGEGSRLTVL.

This clone was observed once. The genes are TRBV19 and TRBJ1-5, with D unresolved. This CDR3 spans 16 amino acids. The germline gives CDR1 LNHDA, CDR2 SQIVND (reference sequence). The ends were cut back, 5 bases at V and 0 bases at J, with 14 bases in the middle. CDR3 bases: TGTGCCAGTAGTCCGGCAAGACGTAATAGCAATCAGCCCCAGCATTTT. Protein sequence: CASSPARRNSNQPQHF.

This sequence joins TRBV25-1 and TRBJ1-1, with D possibly TRBD1 on 5 matching bases. V was pared by 0 bases and J by 4 bases, with 9 bases between. Germline CDR1 reads MGHDK; CDR2 reads SYGVNS. The CDR3 has 14 amino acids. The CDR3 DNA sequence: TGTGCCAGCAGTGAATACAGGGAGGGCACTGAAGCTTTCTTT. It translates to CASSEYREGTEAFF.

This rearrangement joins TRBV18 to TRBJ2-7; the match to TRBD2 covers 7 bases. The CDR3 spans 16 residues. J gave up 5 bases and V 0 bases, and 10 bases lay outside the gene matches. CDR1 KGHSH and CDR2 LQKENI come from the germline V gene. The CDR3 nucleotides are TGTGCCAGCTCACCACCGGGGAGGGGTCTGGCGAACGAGCAGTACTTC. Translated: CASSPPGRGLANEQYF.